What follows is one T cell receptor beta chain and its context. Its antigen is unknown. This sample is part of a study of cytomegalovirus exposure and HLA in healthy donors. General observations from the study: Being productive about 87% or about 30% of the time was typical of most TCR beta V segments in an earlier analysis.

Use of 60 Vbeta and 13 Jbeta primers characterized the PCR. Assay used: immunoSEQ multiplex PCR; TCRdb lists only in-frame clones, some missing. The data contain 110,000 to 150,000 clones, roughly four fifths of them singletons. The material sequenced was PBMCs. The TCR was taken from a woman between 45 and 60 years old in good health and CMV-seronegative.

In nucleotides, the CDR3 is TGTGCCAGCAGTTACCGTCGGAATGAAAAACTGTTTTTT. Translated: CASSYRRNEKLFF. This rearrangement joins TRBV6-5 to TRBJ1-4; the D is unclear. Trimming shortened V by 2 bases and J by 5 bases, and 6 bases separated the two germline ends. This CDR3 is 13 amino acids long. Germline CDR1 is MNHEY and CDR2 is SVGAGI.